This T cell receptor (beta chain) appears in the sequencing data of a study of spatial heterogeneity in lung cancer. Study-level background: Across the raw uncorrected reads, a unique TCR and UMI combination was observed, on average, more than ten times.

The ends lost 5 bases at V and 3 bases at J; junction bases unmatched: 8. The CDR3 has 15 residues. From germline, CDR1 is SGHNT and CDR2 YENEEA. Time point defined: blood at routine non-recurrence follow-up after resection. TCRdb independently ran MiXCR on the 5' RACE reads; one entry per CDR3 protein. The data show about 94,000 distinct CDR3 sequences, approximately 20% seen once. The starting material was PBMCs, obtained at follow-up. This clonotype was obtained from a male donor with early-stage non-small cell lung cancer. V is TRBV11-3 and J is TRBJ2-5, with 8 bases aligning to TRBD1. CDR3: CASSLGQGSKETQYF. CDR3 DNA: TGTGCCAGCAGCCTTGGACAGGGAAGCAAAGAGACCCAGTACTTC.